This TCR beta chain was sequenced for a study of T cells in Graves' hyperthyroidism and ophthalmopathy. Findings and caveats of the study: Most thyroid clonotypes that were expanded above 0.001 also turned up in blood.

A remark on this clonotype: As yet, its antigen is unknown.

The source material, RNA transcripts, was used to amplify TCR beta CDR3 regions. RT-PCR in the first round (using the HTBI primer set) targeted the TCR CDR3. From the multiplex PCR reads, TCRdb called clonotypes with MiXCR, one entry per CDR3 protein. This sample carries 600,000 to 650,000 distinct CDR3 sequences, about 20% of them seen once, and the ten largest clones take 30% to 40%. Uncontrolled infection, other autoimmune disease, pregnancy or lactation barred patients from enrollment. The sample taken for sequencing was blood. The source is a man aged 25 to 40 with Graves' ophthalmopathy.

The CDR3 is CASSQQPTGELFF. CDR3 sequence (DNA): TGTGCCAGCAGCCAACAGCCCACCGGGGAGCTGTTTTTT. This chain uses TRBV14 with TRBJ2-2; no firm D call. Germline V gives CDR1 SGHDN, CDR2 FVKESK. Trimming removed 2 bases at V and 4 bases at J, with 5 bases between. This CDR3 has 13 residues.